These T cell receptor beta chains were read from a single sample in a study of CD8 T cells in ankylosing spondylitis. TCRdb called the 5' RACE reads again in MiXCR, with one record for every CDR3 protein. The data hold 450,000 or so distinct CDR3 sequences, with roughly 26% observed a single time. Sequencing was done on a sample of blood, either unsorted or a sorted T cell fraction (not recorded which). The receptors come from a male donor with ankylosing spondylitis. CDR3s include the opening cysteine and the closing phenylalanine or tryptophan. A D gene is named only where the DNA matches it firmly. Rows may omit the clone size; those that give it use once, few, many or a size class.

.	TRBV5-1	.	TRBJ2-7	CASSFPTDRGSYEQYF	TGCGCCAGCAGCTTTCCGACTGACCGGGGAAGCTACGAGCAGTACTTC
.	TRBV5-5	.	TRBJ2-7	CASSLSREQYF	TGTGCCAGCAGCCTTTCCCGCGAGCAGTACTTC
few	TRBV18	.	TRBJ1-5	CASSPPGGTQPQHF	TGTGCCAGCTCACCCCCTGGGGGGACTCAGCCCCAGCATTTT
few	TRBV12-3/TRBV12-4	.	TRBJ2-2	CASSWDGPNTGELFF	TGTGCCAGCAGTTGGGACGGGCCGAACACCGGGGAGCTGTTTTTT
.	TRBV10-1	.	TRBJ2-1	CASIPRGVRYEQFF	TGCGCCAGCATTCCCCGGGGAGTTAGATATGAGCAGTTCTTC
.	TRBV20-1	TRBD2	TRBJ2-1	CSATTSGRGHNEQFF	TGCAGTGCGACGACTAGCGGGAGAGGACACAATGAGCAGTTCTTC
.	TRBV7-2	.	TRBJ2-1	CASSPFVNEQFF	TGTGCCAGCAGCCCCTTCGTCAATGAGCAGTTCTTC
.	TRBV25-1	.	TRBJ2-5	CASSEAQSISKETQYF	TGTGCCAGCAGTGAGGCGCAAAGTATATCTAAAGAGACCCAGTACTTC
once	TRBV18	.	TRBJ1-1	CASSPTGTSLEAFF	TGTGCCAGCTCACCAACAGGGACAAGCCTTGAAGCTTTCTTT
few	TRBV5-1	TRBD1	TRBJ2-1	CASSLRQGSSYNEQFF	TGCGCCAGCAGCCTCCGACAGGGGAGCTCCTACAATGAGCAGTTCTTC
few	TRBV29-1	TRBD1	TRBJ1-1	CSAVDRVDTEAFF	TGCAGCGCCGTAGACAGGGTGGACACTGAAGCTTTCTTT
few	TRBV20-1	.	TRBJ1-1	CSARRTGTGATEAFF	TGCAGTGCTAGGCGAACCGGGACGGGGGCCACTGAAGCTTTCTTT
few	TRBV12-3/TRBV12-4	.	TRBJ2-5	CASSSVAEETQYF	TGTGCCAGCAGTTCAGTAGCAGAAGAGACCCAGTACTTC
few	TRBV5-6	.	TRBJ2-5	CASSPGLFGETQYF	TGTGCCAGCAGCCCGGGACTTTTTGGAGAGACCCAGTACTTC
.	TRBV9	.	TRBJ2-7	CASSVGGEIFWEQYF	TGTGCCAGCAGCGTAGGGGGGGAGATCTTCTGGGAGCAGTACTTC
few	TRBV12-3/TRBV12-4	.	TRBJ2-5	CASRAAAGKETQYF	TGTGCCAGCAGGGCCGCGGCGGGAAAAGAGACCCAGTACTTC
few	TRBV18	.	TRBJ1-1	CASSQSPNTEAFF	TGTGCCAGCTCACAGTCGCCTAACACTGAAGCTTTCTTT
few	TRBV11-2	.	TRBJ2-6	CASSSGRMLSGANVLTF	TGTGCCAGCAGCTCAGGGAGGATGCTCTCTGGGGCCAACGTCCTGACTTTC
.	TRBV6-1	.	TRBJ2-2	CASSPSLGVLGELFF	TGTGCCAGCAGCCCGTCTCTGGGAGTCCTCGGGGAGCTGTTTTTT
.	TRBV20-1	.	TRBJ1-5	CSARATIGARQPQHF	TGCAGTGCTAGAGCCACGATCGGGGCCCGACAGCCCCAGCATTTT
.	TRBV28	.	TRBJ2-5	CASSYSTGRGETQYF	TGTGCCAGCAGTTATTCGACAGGGCGGGGAGAGACCCAGTACTTC
few	TRBV19	.	TRBJ2-2	CASSIGRTGELFF	TGTGCCAGTAGTATAGGGCGGACCGGGGAGCTGTTTTTT
.	TRBV29-1	.	TRBJ2-1	CSVEGRARRDEQFF	TGCAGCGTTGAAGGCCGGGCCCGCAGGGATGAGCAGTTCTTC
.	TRBV25-1	.	TRBJ1-2	CASSTPQGSGYTF	TGTGCCAGCAGTACTCCCCAGGGCTCGGGCTACACCTTC
many	TRBV12-3/TRBV12-4	TRBD2	TRBJ2-5	CASSPRTSGIETQYF	TGTGCCAGCAGTCCCCGGACTAGCGGGATAGAGACCCAGTACTTC
.	TRBV4-2	.	TRBJ1-1	CASSQEEGPDYYDEAFF	TGTGCCAGCAGCCAAGAGGAGGGGCCCGACTATTACGATGAAGCTTTCTTT
.	TRBV12-3/TRBV12-4	.	TRBJ1-1	CASRSRVSTEAFF	TGTGCCAGCAGGTCAAGGGTGAGCACTGAAGCTTTCTTT
.	TRBV5-1	.	TRBJ2-7	CASSRTGTDQGYEQYF	TGCGCCAGCAGCCGGACCGGGACGGATCAGGGCTACGAGCAGTACTTC